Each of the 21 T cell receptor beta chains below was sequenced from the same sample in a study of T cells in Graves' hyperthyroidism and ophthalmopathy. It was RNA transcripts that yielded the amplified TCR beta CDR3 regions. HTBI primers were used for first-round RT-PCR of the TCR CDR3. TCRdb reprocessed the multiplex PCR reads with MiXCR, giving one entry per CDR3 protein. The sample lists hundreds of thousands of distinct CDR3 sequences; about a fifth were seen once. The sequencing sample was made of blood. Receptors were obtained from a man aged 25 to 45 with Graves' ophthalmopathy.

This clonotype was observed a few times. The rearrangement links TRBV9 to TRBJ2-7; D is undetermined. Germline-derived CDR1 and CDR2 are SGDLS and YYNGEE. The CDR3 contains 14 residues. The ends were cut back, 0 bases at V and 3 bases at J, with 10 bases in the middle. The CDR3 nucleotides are TGTGCCAGCAGCGTAGGTATGCTCAGCTACGAGCAGTACTTC. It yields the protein CASSVGMLSYEQYF.

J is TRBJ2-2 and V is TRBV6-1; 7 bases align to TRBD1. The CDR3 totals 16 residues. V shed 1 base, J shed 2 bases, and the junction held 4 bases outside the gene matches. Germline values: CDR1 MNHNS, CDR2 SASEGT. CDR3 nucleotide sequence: TGTGCCAGCAGTGAAGAGACAGGGAGAAACACCGGGGAGCTGTTTTTT. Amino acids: CASSEETGRNTGELFF.

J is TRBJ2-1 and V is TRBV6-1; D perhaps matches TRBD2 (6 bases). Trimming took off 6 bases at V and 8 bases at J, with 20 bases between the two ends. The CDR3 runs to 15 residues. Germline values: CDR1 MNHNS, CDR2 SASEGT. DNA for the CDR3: TGTGCCAGCAGATATGGCAGCGGACCGGGGGATGAGCAGTTCTTC. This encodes CASRYGSGPGDEQFF.

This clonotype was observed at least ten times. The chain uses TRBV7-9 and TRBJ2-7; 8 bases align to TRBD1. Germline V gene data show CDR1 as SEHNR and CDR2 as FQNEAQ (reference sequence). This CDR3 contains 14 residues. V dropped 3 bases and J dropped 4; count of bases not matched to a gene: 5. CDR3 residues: CASSFGQGSYEQYF. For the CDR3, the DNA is TGTGCCAGCAGCTTTGGACAGGGATCTTACGAGCAGTACTTC.

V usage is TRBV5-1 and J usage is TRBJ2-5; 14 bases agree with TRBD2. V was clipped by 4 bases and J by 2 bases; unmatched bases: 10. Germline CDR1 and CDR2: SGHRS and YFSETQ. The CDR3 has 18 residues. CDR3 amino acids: CASSQGTSGSGGQETQYF. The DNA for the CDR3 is TGCGCCAGCAGCCAAGGGACTAGCGGGAGCGGGGGGCAAGAGACCCAGTACTTC.

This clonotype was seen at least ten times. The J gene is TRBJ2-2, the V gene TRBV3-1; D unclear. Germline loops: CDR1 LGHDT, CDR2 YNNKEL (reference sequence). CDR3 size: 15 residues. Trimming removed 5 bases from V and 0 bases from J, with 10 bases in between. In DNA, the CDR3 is TGTGCCAGCAGCGTGCTGGGGACGAACACCGGGGAGCTGTTTTTT. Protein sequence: CASSVLGTNTGELFF. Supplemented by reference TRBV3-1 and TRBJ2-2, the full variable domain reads DTAVSQTPKYLVTQMGNDKSIKCEQNLGHDTMYWYKQDSKKFLKIMFSYNNKELIINETVPNRFSPKSPDKAHLNLHINSLELGDSAVYFCASSVLGTNTGELFFGEGSRLTVL.

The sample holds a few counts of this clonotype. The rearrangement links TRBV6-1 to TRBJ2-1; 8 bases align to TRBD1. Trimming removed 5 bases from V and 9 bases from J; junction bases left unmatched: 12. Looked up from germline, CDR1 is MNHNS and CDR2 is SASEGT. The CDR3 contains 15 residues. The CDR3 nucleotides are TGTGCCAGCAGTAAACGACAGGGGCGCAGAGGTGAGCAGTTCTTC. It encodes CASSKRQGRRGEQFF.

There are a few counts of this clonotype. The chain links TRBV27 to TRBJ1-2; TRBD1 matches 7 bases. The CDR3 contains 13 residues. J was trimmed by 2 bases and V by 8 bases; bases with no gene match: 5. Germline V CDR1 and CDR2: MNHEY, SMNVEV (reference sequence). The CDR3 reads CASGQGVNYGYTF. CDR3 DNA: TGTGCCAGCGGGCAGGGGGTCAACTATGGCTACACCTTC.

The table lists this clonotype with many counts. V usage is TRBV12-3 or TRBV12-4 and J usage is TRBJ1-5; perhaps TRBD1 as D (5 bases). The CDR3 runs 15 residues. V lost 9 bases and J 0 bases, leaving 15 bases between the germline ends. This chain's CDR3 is CASKGQSYSNQPQHF. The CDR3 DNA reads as TGTGCCAGTAAAGGACAAAGTTATAGCAATCAGCCCCAGCATTTT.

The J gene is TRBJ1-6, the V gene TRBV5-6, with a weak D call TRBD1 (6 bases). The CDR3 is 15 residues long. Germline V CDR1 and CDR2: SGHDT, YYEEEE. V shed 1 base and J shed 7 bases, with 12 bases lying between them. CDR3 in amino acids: CASSLYQGRNSPLHF. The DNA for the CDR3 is TGTGCCAGCAGCTTGTATCAGGGGCGAAATTCACCCCTCCACTTT.

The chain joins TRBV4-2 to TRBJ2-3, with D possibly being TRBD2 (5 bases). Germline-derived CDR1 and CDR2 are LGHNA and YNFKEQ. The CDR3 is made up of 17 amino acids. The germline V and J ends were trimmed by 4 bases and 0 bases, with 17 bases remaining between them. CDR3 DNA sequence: TGTGCCAGCAGCCGCGAGGGCGGGCTAGGGAGCACAGATACGCAGTATTTT. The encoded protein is CASSREGGLGSTDTQYF.

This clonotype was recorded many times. In nucleotides, the CDR3 is TGTGCCAGCAGTTGGGCAGGGGAACAGCCCCAGCATTTT. Translating gives CASSWAGEQPQHF. J is TRBJ1-5 and V is TRBV12-3 or TRBV12-4, with D possibly being TRBD1 (6 bases). This CDR3 contains 13 residues. V shed 4 bases and J shed 7 bases, with 11 bases lying between them.

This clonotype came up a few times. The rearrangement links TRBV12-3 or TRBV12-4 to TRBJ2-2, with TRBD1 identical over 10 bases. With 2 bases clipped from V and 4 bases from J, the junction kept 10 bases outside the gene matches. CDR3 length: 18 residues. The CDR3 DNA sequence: TGTGCCAGCAGTTTATGGGGACCCGGGACAGGGGTCACCGGGGAGCTGTTTTTT. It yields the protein CASSLWGPGTGVTGELFF.

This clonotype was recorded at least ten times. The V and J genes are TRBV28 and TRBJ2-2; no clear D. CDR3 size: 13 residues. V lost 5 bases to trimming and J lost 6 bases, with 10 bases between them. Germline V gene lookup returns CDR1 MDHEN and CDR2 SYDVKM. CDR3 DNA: TGTGCCAGCAGTCGTGGTGGGCCCGGGGAGCTGTTTTTT. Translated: CASSRGGPGELFF.

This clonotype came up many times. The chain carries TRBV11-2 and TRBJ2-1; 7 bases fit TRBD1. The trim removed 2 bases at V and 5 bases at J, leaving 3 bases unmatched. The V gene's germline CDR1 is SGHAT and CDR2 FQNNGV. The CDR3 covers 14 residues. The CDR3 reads CASSLLTGDNEQFF. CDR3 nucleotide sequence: TGTGCCAGCAGCTTACTTACAGGGGACAATGAGCAGTTCTTC.

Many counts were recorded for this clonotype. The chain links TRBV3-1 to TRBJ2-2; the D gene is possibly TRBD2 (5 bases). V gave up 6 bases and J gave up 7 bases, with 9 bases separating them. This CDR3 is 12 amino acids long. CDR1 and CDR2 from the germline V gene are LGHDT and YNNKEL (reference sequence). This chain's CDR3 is CASSGGGGELFF. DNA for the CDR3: TGTGCCAGCAGTGGAGGCGGCGGGGAGCTGTTTTTT.

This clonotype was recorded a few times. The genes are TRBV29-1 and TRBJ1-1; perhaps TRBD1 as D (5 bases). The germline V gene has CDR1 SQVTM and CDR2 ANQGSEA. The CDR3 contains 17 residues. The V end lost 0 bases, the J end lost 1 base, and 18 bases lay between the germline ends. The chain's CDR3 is CSVEERGPVPRNTEAFF. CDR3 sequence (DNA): TGCAGCGTTGAAGAAAGGGGTCCTGTACCTCGGAACACTGAAGCTTTCTTT. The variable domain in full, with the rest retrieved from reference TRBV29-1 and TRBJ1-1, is SAVISQKPSRDICQRGTSLTIQCQVDSQVTMMFWYRQQPGQSLTLIATANQGSEATYESGFVIDKFPISRPNLTFSTLTVSNMSPEDSSIYLCSVEERGPVPRNTEAFFGQGTRLTVV.

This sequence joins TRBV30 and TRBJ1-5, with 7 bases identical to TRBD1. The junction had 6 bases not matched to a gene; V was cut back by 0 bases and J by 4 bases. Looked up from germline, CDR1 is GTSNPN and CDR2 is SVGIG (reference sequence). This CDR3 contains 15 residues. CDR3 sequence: CAWSVRQGSNQPQHF. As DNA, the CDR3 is TGTGCCTGGAGTGTACGACAGGGAAGTAATCAGCCCCAGCATTTT.

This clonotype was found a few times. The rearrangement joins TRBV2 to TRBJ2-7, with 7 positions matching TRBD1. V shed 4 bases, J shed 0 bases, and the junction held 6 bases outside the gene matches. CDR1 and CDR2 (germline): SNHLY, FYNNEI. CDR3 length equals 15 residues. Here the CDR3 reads CASSGGQASSYEQYF. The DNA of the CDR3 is TGTGCCAGCAGTGGAGGACAGGCCAGCTCCTACGAGCAGTACTTC.

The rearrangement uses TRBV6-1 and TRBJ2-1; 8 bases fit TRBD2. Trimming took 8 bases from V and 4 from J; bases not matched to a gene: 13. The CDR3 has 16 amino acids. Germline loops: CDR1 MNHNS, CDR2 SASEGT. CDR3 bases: TGTGCCAGCGCGGCGGGTATTAGCGGGATATACAATGAGCAGTTCTTC. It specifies CASAAGISGIYNEQFF.

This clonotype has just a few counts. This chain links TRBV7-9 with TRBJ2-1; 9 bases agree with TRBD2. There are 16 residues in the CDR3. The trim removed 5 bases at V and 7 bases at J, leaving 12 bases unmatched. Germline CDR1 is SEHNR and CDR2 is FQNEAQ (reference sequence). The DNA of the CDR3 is TGTGCCAGCAGCCCCACCGGGACTAGCAGCGTGAATGAGCAGTTCTTC. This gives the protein CASSPTGTSSVNEQFF.